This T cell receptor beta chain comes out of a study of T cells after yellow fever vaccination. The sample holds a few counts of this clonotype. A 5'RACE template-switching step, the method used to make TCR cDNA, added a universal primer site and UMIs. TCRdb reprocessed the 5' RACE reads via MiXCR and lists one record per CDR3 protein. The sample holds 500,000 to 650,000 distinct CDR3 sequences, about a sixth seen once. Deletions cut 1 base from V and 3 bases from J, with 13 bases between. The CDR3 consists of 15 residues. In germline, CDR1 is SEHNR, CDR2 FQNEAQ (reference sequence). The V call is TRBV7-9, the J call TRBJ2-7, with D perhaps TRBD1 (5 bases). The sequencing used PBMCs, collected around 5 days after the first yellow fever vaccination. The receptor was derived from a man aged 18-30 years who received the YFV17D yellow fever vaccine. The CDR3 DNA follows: TGTGCCAGCAGCTTAGGGGGCGGAAAGGTCTACGAGCAGTACGTC. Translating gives CASSLGGGKVYEQYV.